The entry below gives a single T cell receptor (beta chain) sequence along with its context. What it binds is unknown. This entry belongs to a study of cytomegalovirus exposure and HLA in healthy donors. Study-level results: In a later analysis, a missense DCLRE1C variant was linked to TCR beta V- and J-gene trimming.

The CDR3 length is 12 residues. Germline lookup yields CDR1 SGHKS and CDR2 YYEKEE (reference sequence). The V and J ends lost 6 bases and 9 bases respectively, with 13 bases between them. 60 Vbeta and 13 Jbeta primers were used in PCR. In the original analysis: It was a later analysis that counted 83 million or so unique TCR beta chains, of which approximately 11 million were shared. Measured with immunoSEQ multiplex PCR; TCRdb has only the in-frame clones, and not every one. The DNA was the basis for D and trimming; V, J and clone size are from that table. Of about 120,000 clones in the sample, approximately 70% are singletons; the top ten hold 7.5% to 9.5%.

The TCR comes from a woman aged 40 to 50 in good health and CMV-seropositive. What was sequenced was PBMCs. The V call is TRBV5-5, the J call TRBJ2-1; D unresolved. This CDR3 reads CASMERSGEQFF. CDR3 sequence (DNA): TGTGCCAGCATGGAGAGGTCGGGTGAGCAGTTCTTC. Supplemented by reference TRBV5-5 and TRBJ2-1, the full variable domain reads DAGVTQSPTHLIKTRGQQVTLRCSPISGHKSVSWYQQVLGQGPQFIFQYYEKEERGRGNFPDRFSARQFPNYSSELNVNALLLGDSALYLCASMERSGEQFFGPGTRLTVL.